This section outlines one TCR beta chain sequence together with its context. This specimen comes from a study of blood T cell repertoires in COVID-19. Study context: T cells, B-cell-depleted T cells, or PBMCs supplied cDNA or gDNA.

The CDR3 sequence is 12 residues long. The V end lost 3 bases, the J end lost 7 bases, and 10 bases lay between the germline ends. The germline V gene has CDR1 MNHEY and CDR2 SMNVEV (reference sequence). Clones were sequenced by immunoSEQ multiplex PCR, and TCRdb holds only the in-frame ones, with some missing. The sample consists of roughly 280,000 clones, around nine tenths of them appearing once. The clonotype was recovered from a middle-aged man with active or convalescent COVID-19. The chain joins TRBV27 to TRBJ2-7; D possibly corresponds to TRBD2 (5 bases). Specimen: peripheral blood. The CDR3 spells CASSFQRGEQYF. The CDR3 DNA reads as TGTGCCAGCAGTTTCCAACGCGGGGAGCAGTACTTC.